The entry below gives a single T cell receptor (beta chain) sequence along with its context. Its specificity is not known. The data belong to a study of CD8 T cells in Susac syndrome. For the study at large: Patients with Susac syndrome, at blood draw, were therapy-naive, on corticosteroids, or on intravenous immunoglobulin alone.

V was trimmed by 5 bases and J by 11 bases, leaving 20 bases between them. The germline gives CDR1 SGHAT, CDR2 FQNNGV. The CDR3 has 14 amino acids. Reverse transcription of about 0.5 to 1 ug RNA used random hexamers. A single record per CDR3 protein comes from TCRdb applying MiXCR to the immunoSEQ multiplex PCR reads. The table shows roughly 130,000 distinct CDR3 sequences, with 96% occurring only once. Whole-study findings and limits: The authors acknowledged that their TCR sequencing and HLA analysis involved a relatively small number of individuals.

The V and J genes are TRBV11-2 and TRBJ2-3; a weak D match, TRBD2 (6 bases). Specimen: CD4+ T cells from PBMCs. The TCR comes from a human donor with Susac syndrome. Here the CDR3 reads CASSLNPAGLMQYF. The CDR3 nucleotides are TGTGCCAGCAGCCTCAATCCTGCGGGACTTATGCAGTATTTT.